Listed below are T cell receptor beta chains from one sample, sequenced in a study of cytomegalovirus exposure and HLA in healthy donors. Profiling relied on immunoSEQ multiplex PCR, and the TCRdb table lists in-frame clones only, not all of them. The table lists around 130,000 clones, 84% of them singletons. Sequencing was carried out using PBMCs. Receptors were obtained from a man aged 50-59 years in good health and CMV-seronegative. The CDR3 runs from the conserved cysteine through the conserved F or W. The D gene is left open where the match is weak. Not every row has a clone size; where given, it reads once, few, many or a size class.

D	J	V	size	DNA	CDR3
TRBD2	TRBJ2-1	TRBV7-8	.	TGTGCCAGCATGTCGGCGGGGGGGCCTTACAATGAGCAGTTCTTC	CASMSAGGPYNEQFF
.	TRBJ1-2	TRBV25-1	.	.	CASSTSTGGYGYTF
TRBD2	TRBJ2-5	TRBV9	.	TGTGCCAGCAGCGGACTAGCGGGGGGCCCGCTGGAGACCCAGTACTTC	CASSGLAGGPLETQYF
.	TRBJ2-2	TRBV5-1	once	TGCGCCAGCAGCTTCCTCCCAGGGGCGAACACCGGGGAGCTGTTTTTT	CASSFLPGANTGELFF
.	TRBJ2-5	TRBV25-1	few	TGTGCCAGCAGTGAAAGGGGATTCCAAGAGACCCAGTACTTC	CASSERGFQETQYF
.	TRBJ1-2	TRBV15	.	TGTGCCACCAGCAGAGATCGACTTTTCGGGGGCTACACCTTC	CATSRDRLFGGYTF
.	TRBJ2-2	TRBV19	.	TGTGCCAGTAGGAAGGAGGTCATCACCGGGGAGCTGTTTTTT	CASRKEVITGELFF
TRBD2	TRBJ2-1	TRBV2	.	TGTGCCAGCAGTGCCACCGGGACTAGCGGGGTCAATGAGCAGTTCTTC	CASSATGTSGVNEQFF
.	TRBJ2-7	TRBV7-2	.	TGTGCCAGCAGCTGGTCAGGGGAAGACGAGCAGTACTTC	CASSWSGEDEQYF
.	TRBJ1-1	TRBV7-6	few	TGTGCCAGCAGCCCACCAAGTGGACATCAGTTTGGGGCTTTCTTT	CASSPPSGHQFGAFF
TRBD1	TRBJ2-7	TRBV7-9	.	TGTGCCAGCAGCTTAGAGGGACAGGGGGTCGAGCAGTACTTC	CASSLEGQGVEQYF
.	TRBJ2-6	TRBV5-4	.	TGTGCCAGCACCTCTCGGGGAAGCAACGTCCTGACTTTC	CASTSRGSNVLTF
.	TRBJ2-2	TRBV11-2	.	TGTGCCAGCAGCGATGCCAGGGGGGCCGGGGAGCTGTTTTTT	CASSDARGAGELFF
.	TRBJ1-6	TRBV5-1	.	TGCGCCAGCAGCAGGGACTCTTCAACCCTCCACTTT	CASSRDSSTLHF
.	TRBJ1-1	TRBV21-1	.	TGTGCCAGCAGCCACACTAGGCCGGGACAGGGTTTTCCTACCATGAACACTGAAGCTTTCTTT	CASSHTRPGQGFPTMNTEAFF
.	TRBJ2-7	TRBV7-8	.	TGTGCCAGCAGCTTAGTTCCCAGCTACGAGCAGTACTTC	CASSLVPSYEQYF
TRBD1	TRBJ1-3	TRBV19	few	TGTGCCAGTAGTAAGTGGACAGGGGACCTCCGGAACACCATATATTTT	CASSKWTGDLRNTIYF
.	TRBJ2-5	TRBV11-3	.	TGTGCCAGCAGCCCGAGCGGGCCACAAGAGGCCCAGTACTTC	CASSPSGPQEAQYF
.	TRBJ1-1	TRBV7-9	.	TGTGCCAGCAGCAGACACTTTAACACTGAAGCTTTCTTT	CASSRHFNTEAFF
.	TRBJ1-1	TRBV6-6	.	TGTGCCAGCAGTTACGAGGCGACAGAGAACACTGAAGCTTTCTTT	CASSYEATENTEAFF
.	TRBJ2-5	TRBV9	.	TGTGCCAGCAGCGTAGATAATCGGAGGGCCGCCGGGGAGACCCAGTACTTC	CASSVDNRRAAGETQYF
TRBD1	TRBJ2-6	TRBV19	.	TGTGCCAGTAGTATAAGGACAGGGAAAGGGGCCTCCTCTGGGGCCAACGTCCTGACTTTC	CASSIRTGKGASSGANVLTF
.	TRBJ2-5	TRBV6-5	.	TGTGCCAGCAGTTCTACCGGGGGTGAGACCCAGTACTTC	CASSSTGGETQYF
TRBD2	TRBJ2-4	TRBV4-3	few	TGCGCCAGCAGCCAAGATAGTCCCGGGGGGGCATCCAAAAACATTCAGTACTTC	CASSQDSPGGASKNIQYF
.	TRBJ1-3	TRBV5-1	.	TGCGCCAGCAGCCCCGGGACAACTGGAAACACCATATATTTT	CASSPGTTGNTIYF
.	TRBJ2-7	TRBV2	few	TGTGCCAGCTACGGACTTGACTACGAGCAGTACTTC	CASYGLDYEQYF